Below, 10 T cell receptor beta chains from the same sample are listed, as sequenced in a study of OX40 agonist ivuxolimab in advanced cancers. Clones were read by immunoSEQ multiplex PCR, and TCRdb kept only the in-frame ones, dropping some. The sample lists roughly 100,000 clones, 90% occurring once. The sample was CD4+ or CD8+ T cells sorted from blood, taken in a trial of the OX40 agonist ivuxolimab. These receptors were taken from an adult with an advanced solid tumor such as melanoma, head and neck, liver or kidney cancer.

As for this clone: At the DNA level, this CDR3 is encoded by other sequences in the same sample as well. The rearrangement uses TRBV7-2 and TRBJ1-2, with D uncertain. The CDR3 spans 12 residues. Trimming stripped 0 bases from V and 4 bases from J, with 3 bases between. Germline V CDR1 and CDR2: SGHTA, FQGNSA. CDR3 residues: CASSLAGYGYTF. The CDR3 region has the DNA TGTGCCAGCAGCTTAGCGGGCTATGGCTACACCTTC. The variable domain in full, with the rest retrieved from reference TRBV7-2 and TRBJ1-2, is GAGVSQSPSNKVTEKGKDVELRCDPISGHTALYWYRQSLGQGLEFLIYFQGNSAPDKSGLPSDRFSAERTGGSVSTLTIQRTQQEDSAVYLCASSLAGYGYTFGSGTRLTVV.

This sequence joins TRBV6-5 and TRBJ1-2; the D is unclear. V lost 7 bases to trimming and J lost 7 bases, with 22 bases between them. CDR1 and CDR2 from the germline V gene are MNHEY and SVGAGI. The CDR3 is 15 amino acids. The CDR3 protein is CASTNRRGDPVGYTF. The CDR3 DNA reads TGTGCCAGCACAAACCGGCGGGGAGATCCTGTTGGCTACACCTTC.

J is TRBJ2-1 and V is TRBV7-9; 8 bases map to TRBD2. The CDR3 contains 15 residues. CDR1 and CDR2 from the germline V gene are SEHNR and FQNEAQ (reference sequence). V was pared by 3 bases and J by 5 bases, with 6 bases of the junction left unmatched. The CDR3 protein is CASSFTGLGDNEQFF. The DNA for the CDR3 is TGTGCCAGCAGCTTCACGGGACTAGGGGACAATGAGCAGTTCTTC.

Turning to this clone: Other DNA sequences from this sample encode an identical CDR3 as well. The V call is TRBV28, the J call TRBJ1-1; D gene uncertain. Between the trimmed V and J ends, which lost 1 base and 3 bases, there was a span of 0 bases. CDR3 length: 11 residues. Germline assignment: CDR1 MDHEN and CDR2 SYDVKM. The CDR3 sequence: CASSLYTEAFF. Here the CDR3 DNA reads TGTGCCAGCAGTTTATACACTGAAGCTTTCTTT. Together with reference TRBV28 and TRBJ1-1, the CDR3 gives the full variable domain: DVKVTQSSRYLVKRTGEKVFLECVQDMDHENMFWYRQDPGLGLRLIYFSYDVKMKEKGDIPEGYSVSREKKERFSLILESASTNQTSMYLCASSLYTEAFFGQGTRLTVV.

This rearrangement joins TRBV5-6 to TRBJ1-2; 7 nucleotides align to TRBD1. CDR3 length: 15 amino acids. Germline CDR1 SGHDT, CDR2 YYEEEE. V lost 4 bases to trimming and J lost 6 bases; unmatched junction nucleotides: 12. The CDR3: CASSPAGVDRNGYTF. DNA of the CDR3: TGTGCCAGCAGCCCCGCAGGGGTGGACAGGAATGGCTACACCTTC.

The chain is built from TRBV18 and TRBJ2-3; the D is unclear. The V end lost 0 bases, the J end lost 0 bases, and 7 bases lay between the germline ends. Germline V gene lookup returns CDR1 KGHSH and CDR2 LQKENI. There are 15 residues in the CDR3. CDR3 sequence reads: CASSPPSRSTDTQYF. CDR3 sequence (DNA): TGTGCCAGCTCACCACCGTCCAGAAGCACAGATACGCAGTATTTT.

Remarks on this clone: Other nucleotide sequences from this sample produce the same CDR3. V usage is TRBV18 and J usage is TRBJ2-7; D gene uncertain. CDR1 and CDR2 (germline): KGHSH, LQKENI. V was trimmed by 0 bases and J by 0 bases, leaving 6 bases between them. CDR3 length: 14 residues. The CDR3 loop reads CASSPPGLSYEQYF. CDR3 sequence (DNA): TGTGCCAGCTCACCACCGGGCCTCTCCTACGAGCAGTACTTC.

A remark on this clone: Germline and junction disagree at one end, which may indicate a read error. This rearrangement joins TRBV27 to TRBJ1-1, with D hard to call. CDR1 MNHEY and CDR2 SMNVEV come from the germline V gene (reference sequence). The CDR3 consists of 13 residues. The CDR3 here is CATSSRSSTEAFF. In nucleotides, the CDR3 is TGTGCCACCAGTTCGAGGTCGAGCACTGAAGCTTTCTTT.

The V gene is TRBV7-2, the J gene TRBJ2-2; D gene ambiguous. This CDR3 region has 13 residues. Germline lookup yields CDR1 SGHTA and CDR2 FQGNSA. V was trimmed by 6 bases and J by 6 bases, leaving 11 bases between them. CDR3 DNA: TGTGCCAGCAGACCACTACGCCCCGGGGAGCTGTTTTTT. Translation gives CASRPLRPGELFF.

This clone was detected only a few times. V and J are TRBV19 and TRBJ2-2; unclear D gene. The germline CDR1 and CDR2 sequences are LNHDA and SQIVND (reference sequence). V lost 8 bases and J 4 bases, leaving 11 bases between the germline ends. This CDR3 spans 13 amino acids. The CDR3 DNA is TGTGCCAGTCTTCCTACCACCACCGGGGAGCTGTTTTTT. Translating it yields CASLPTTTGELFF. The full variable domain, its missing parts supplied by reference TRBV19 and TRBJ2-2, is DGGITQSPKYLFRKEGQNVTLSCEQNLNHDAMYWYRQDPGQGLRLIYYSQIVNDFQKGDIAEGYSVSREKKESFPLTVTSAQKNPTAFYLCASLPTTTGELFFGEGSRLTVL.